What follows are 29 T cell receptor beta chains derived from one specimen sequenced in a study of CD8+ T cells in alopecia areata. Extracted RNA was reverse transcribed into cDNA, the sequencing template. Method: immunoSEQ multiplex PCR; TCRdb's copy keeps in-frame clones and lacks some. There are more than 90,000 clones in the sample, none observed a single time. Input material: lesional skin. These receptors originate from a C3H/HeJ mouse with alopecia areata. Strain haplotype at MHC: H2-k.

Comment on this clone: The gene names here belong to mouse. The CDR3 extends 4 residues past the end of the read, so its final part is completed from the germline J gene. This chain links TRBV1 with TRBJ1-1; 8 nucleotides agree with TRBD1. Trimming cost V 4 bases and J 3 bases; bases outside gene matches: 4. Germline V gives CDR1 NSQYPW, CDR2 LRSPGD (reference sequence). The CDR3 length is 14 residues. The chain's CDR3 is CTCSEQGEYTEVFF. CDR3 bases read: TGCACCTGCAGTGAACAGGGGGAGTACACA.

Remarks on this clone: Gene names denote mouse genes. The covered CDR3 bases are TGCACCTGCAGTGCCCCCGGGACAGGGGCGGACACA. Translating gives CTCSAPGTGADT. The entire CDR3 is CTCSAPGTGADTEVFF. The chain uses TRBV1 and TRBJ1-1; TRBD1 matches 10 bases. The read stops 4 residues short of the end of the CDR3; the missing end is completed from the germline J gene. This CDR3 comprises 16 residues. CDR1 and CDR2 (germline): NSQYPW, LRSPGD (reference sequence). With V trimmed by 3 bases and J by 3 bases, 7 bases remained unmatched.

With regard to this clone: The genes and germline here are from mouse. The CDR3 end falls 4 residues outside the read, so it is completed with the germline J gene. V is TRBV17 and J is TRBJ2-3, with unresolved D. This CDR3 spans 14 amino acids. With 3 bases removed from V and 0 bases from J, the gap between germline ends came to 7 bases. Germline V gene lookup returns CDR1 MNHDT and CDR2 YYDKIL. CDR3 bases read: TGTGCTAGCAGTAGCTTTGGTAGTGCAGAA. Amino acid sequence: CASSSFGSAE. The CDR3 in full is CASSSFGSAETLYF.

A word on this clone: Genes and germline are mouse. The read is 4 residues too short to cover the CDR3 end, so that end is filled in from the germline J gene. This chain joins TRBV13-1 and TRBJ2-3; D ambiguous. Trimming took off 0 bases at V and 0 bases at J, with 8 bases between the two ends. The CDR3 is 15 amino acids. CDR1 NSHNY and CDR2 SYGAGN come from the germline V gene. The CDR3 bases that were read are TGTGCCAGCAGTGATGATGACACTAGTGCAGAA. This encodes CASSDDDTSAE. The CDR3, in full, reads CASSDDDTSAETLYF.

To note about this clone: Mouse germline and gene names are used. The CDR3 DNA, read in part, is TGTGCCAGCAGTGAGTCAGTCGGG. This translates into CASSESVG. The full CDR3 is CASSESVGQLYF. The chain carries TRBV13-3 and TRBJ2-2, with no clear D. The DNA ends 4 residues before the CDR3 does, and the rest of the CDR3 is filled in from the germline J gene. The CDR3 length is 12 residues. From germline, CDR1 is NNHDY and CDR2 SYVADS.

As to this clone: The germline and genes are mouse ones. The DNA ends 4 residues before the CDR3 does, and the rest of the CDR3 is filled in from the germline J gene. J is TRBJ1-2 and V is TRBV13-1; possible D gene TRBD1, 6 bases. This CDR3 is 14 amino acids long. Looked up from germline, CDR1 is NSHNY and CDR2 is SYGAGN. V was cut by 2 bases and J by 0 bases, with 8 bases left in between. The CDR3 here is CASSEHRANSDYTF. The covered CDR3 bases are TGTGCCAGCAGTGAACACAGGGCAAACTCC.

This clone occurred many times. Genes and germline come from the mouse. The read gets to within 4 residues of the CDR3 end, and the germline J gene fills in the rest. The rearrangement uses TRBV13-2 and TRBJ2-1; 11 nucleotides agree with TRBD2. Germline lookup yields CDR1 NNHNN and CDR2 SYGAGS (reference sequence). This CDR3 contains 15 residues. The V segment lost 2 bases and the J segment 2 bases; nucleotides outside the gene matches: 0. CDR3 amino acids: CASGEGLGDYAEQFF. The DNA read from the CDR3 is TGTGCCAGCGGTGAGGGACTGGGGGACTATGCT.

This clone was found a few times. The gene names given are mouse names. Sequencing ends 4 residues short of the CDR3 end; the germline J gene provides the rest. V gene TRBV13-3 combines with J gene TRBJ2-5; 9 bases fit TRBD1. The CDR3 runs to 15 residues. V was clipped by 3 bases and J by 2 bases; unmatched bases: 4. From germline, CDR1 is NNHDY and CDR2 SYVADS. CDR3 loop: CASSAVDRGQDTQYF. CDR3 bases read: TGTGCCAGCAGTGCTGTGGACAGGGGCCAAGAC. Combining the CDR3 with reference TRBV13-3 and TRBJ2-5 gives the whole variable domain EAAVTQSPRSKVAVTGGKVTLSCHQTNNHDYMYWYRQDTGHGLRLIHYSYVADSTEKGDIPDGYKASRPSQENFSLILELASLSQTAVYFCASSAVDRGQDTQYFGPGTRLLVL.

On this clone itself: Gene names are the mouse ones. Read sequence stops 4 residues before the CDR3 end, and the germline J gene provides the missing end. The chain recombines TRBV13-1 with TRBJ1-4; 7 bases are shared with TRBD1. In germline, CDR1 is NSHNY, CDR2 SYGAGN. The CDR3 consists of 15 residues. V trimming: 3 bases; J trimming: 4 bases; junction bases outside the gene matches: 6. The sequenced CDR3 bases are TGTGCCAGCAGTGGAGGGGGCGGCGGCAACGAA. Translation: CASSGGGGGNE. From start to end, the CDR3 is CASSGGGGGNERLFF.

Notes on this clone: Gene names refer to mouse genes. The CDR3 extends 4 residues past the end of the read, so its final part is completed from the germline J gene. This chain links TRBV13-1 with TRBJ2-1; TRBD2 matches 8 bases. This CDR3 region has 15 residues. CDR1 is NSHNY and CDR2 is SYGAGN in the germline V gene. The CDR3 bases that were read are TGTGCCAGCAGTGATGCACGGGGGGGCGGCGCT. This translates into CASSDARGGGA. The full CDR3 is CASSDARGGGAEQFF.

Points on this clone: Genes here carry mouse names. The CDR3 extends 4 residues past the end of the read, so its final part is completed from the germline J gene. The V gene is TRBV13-3, the J gene TRBJ2-7, with a possible D match to TRBD1 (6 bases). V was shortened by 0 bases and J by 0 bases, with 10 bases between the two germline ends. This CDR3 region has 15 residues. Germline V CDR1 and CDR2: NNHDY, SYVADS. Incomplete CDR3 DNA: TGTGCCAGCAGTGATGAGGAGGGGGACTCCTAT. It codes for CASSDEEGDSY. The whole CDR3 protein reads CASSDEEGDSYEQYF.

This clone appeared a few times. TCRdb lists a protein that is different at residue 10 from the translated DNA; the protein given here uses the DNA translation. The genes and germline here are from mouse. The CDR3 end is not reached by the read, which stops 3 residues before it; the germline J gene fills it in. The chain recombines TRBV19 with TRBJ1-3; D is undetermined. The CDR3 sequence is 13 residues long. Germline loops: CDR1 FNHDT, CDR2 SITEND (reference sequence). V was cut by 2 bases and J by 2 bases, with 5 bases left in between. The part of the CDR3 DNA that was read is TGTGCCAGCAGTATGCACACTGGAAATACG. This gives the protein CASSMHTGNT. The whole CDR3 protein reads CASSMHTGNTLYF.

Concerning this clone: Genes and germline are mouse. The read halts 4 residues ahead of the CDR3 end, with the missing end drawn from the germline J gene. The chain employs TRBV13-3 and TRBJ2-4, with D possibly being TRBD2 (5 bases). Trimming removed 1 base from V and 1 base from J, with 10 bases in between. The CDR3 totals 15 residues. Germline V gene sequence: CDR1 NNHDY, CDR2 SYVADS. The CDR3 reads CASSDLGSGQNTLYF. The sequenced CDR3 bases are TGTGCCAGCAGTGATTTGGGGAGTGGTCAAAAC.

Only a few counts were recorded for this clone. Here the gene names and germline are mouse. Read data end 4 residues before the CDR3 end; the end is taken from the germline J gene. The chain couples TRBV13-3 to TRBJ2-3, with 8 bases aligning to TRBD2. Germline V CDR1 and CDR2: NNHDY, SYVADS. The CDR3 has 15 amino acids. With 5 bases clipped from V and 0 bases from J, the junction kept 5 bases outside the gene matches. CDR3 DNA, as far as it was read: TGTGCCAGCAGCGCCGACTGGGGTAGTGCAGAA. Translation gives CASSADWGSAE. The full CDR3 sequence reads CASSADWGSAETLYF.

This clone has more than one count but fewer than ten. Each gene name is a mouse one. The read finishes 4 residues shy of the CDR3 end, and the germline J gene is used to complete it. The rearrangement joins TRBV13-1 to TRBJ2-3; 8 bases are a match to TRBD1. V lost 1 base, J lost 2 bases, and 3 bases stayed unmatched. The CDR3 extends over 15 amino acids. CDR1 NSHNY and CDR2 SYGAGN come from the germline V gene. This CDR3 reads CASSDRQGIAETLYF. The sequenced part of the CDR3 DNA is TGTGCCAGCAGTGATAGACAGGGGATTGCAGAA.

This clone was recorded a few times. The genes and germline here are from mouse. The read comes to an end 4 residues before the CDR3 does, leaving the germline J gene to fill in the end. This chain uses TRBV12-1 with TRBJ2-1, with 9 bases that match TRBD2. V shed 3 bases and J 5 bases; nucleotides not matched to a gene: 4. The germline CDR1 and CDR2 sequences are SGHSN and HYEKVE. CDR3 length: 14 residues. The part of the CDR3 DNA that was read is TGTGCCAGCTCTACCCACTGGGGGGATGCT. Its protein is CASSTHWGDA. The full CDR3 protein is CASSTHWGDAEQFF.

This clone was recorded many times. Gene names refer to mouse genes. The read ends 4 residues early relative to the CDR3; the germline J gene fills the gap. The same CDR3 arises from other DNA sequences in this sample as well. This chain uses TRBV19 with TRBJ1-1; 7 bases agree with TRBD1. The junction had 2 bases not matched to a gene; V was cut back by 3 bases and J by 0 bases. The germline V gene encodes CDR1 FNHDT and CDR2 SITEND (reference sequence). The length of the CDR3 is 14 residues. The CDR3 DNA, read in part, is TGTGCCAGCAGTAGGACAGGTGCAAACACA. This codes for CASSRTGANT. Given in full, the CDR3 is CASSRTGANTEVFF.

To note about this clone: Gene names refer to mouse genes. The CDR3 is cut off 4 residues early in the read; its end comes from the germline J gene. The chain joins TRBV13-1 to TRBJ2-5; the match to TRBD2 covers 10 bases. The junction had 8 bases not matched to a gene; V was cut back by 1 base and J by 0 bases. CDR1 is NSHNY and CDR2 is SYGAGN in the germline V gene. The CDR3 is 18 residues long. This chain's CDR3 is CASSDQLGGPINQDTQYF. The CDR3 DNA, read in part, is TGTGCCAGCAGTGATCAGCTGGGGGGGCCAATTAACCAAGAC.

This clone was seen a few times. All gene names here are mouse names. The read comes to an end 4 residues before the CDR3 does, leaving the germline J gene to fill in the end. This rearrangement joins TRBV1 to TRBJ2-1; 13 nucleotides agree with TRBD2. The V gene's germline CDR1 is NSQYPW and CDR2 LRSPGD (reference sequence). J lost 6 bases, V lost 4 bases, and 3 bases had no gene match. The CDR3 loop spans 15 amino acids. This chain's CDR3 is CTCSDRDWGGAEQFF. Incomplete CDR3 DNA: TGCACCTGCAGTGACAGGGACTGGGGGGGTGCT.

This clone occurred a few times. The listed genes are named as in mouse. Read coverage stops 4 residues before the CDR3 terminus; the germline J gene supplies the remainder. This chain uses TRBV13-3 with TRBJ1-2, with 7 positions matching TRBD1. Germline V CDR1 and CDR2: NNHDY, SYVADS. J gave up 2 bases and V 1 base, and 5 bases lay outside the gene matches. This CDR3 is built from 15 residues. The covered CDR3 bases are TGTGCCAGCAGTGATAAGGAGGGGGCGAACTCC. Its protein is CASSDKEGANS. The complete CDR3 protein is CASSDKEGANSDYTF.

About this clone: Gene names denote mouse genes. From the germline J gene comes the end of the CDR3, since the read stops 4 residues before it. The chain combines TRBV13-2 with TRBJ2-7; 7 positions agree with TRBD2. This CDR3 is 14 amino acids long. Germline CDR1 and CDR2: NNHNN and SYGAGS (reference sequence). The junction had 5 bases not matched to a gene; V was cut back by 5 bases and J by 0 bases. The sequenced CDR3 bases are TGTGCCAGCGGGGGGGGACTGAGCTCCTAT. It codes for CASGGGLSSY. The whole CDR3 protein is CASGGGLSSYEQYF.

This clone was counted between two and nine times. The gene names given are mouse names. The read comes to an end 4 residues before the CDR3 does, leaving the germline J gene to fill in the end. The chain couples TRBV1 to TRBJ1-1, with D perhaps matching TRBD1 (5 bases). Germline V lookup: CDR1 NSQYPW, CDR2 LRSPGD (reference sequence). The CDR3 spans 11 residues. The CDR3 protein is CTCRDKTEVFF. The CDR3 DNA, read in part, is TGCACCTGCAGGGACAAAACA.

Notes on this clone: The genes and germline here are from mouse. The read falls 4 residues short of the CDR3 end, and the missing part is taken from the germline J gene. The chain carries TRBV13-3 and TRBJ1-4; 11 bases are a match to TRBD1. This CDR3 is built from 16 residues. CDR1 is NNHDY and CDR2 is SYVADS in the germline V gene. V lost 3 bases to trimming and J lost 4 bases; unmatched junction nucleotides: 5. The CDR3 reads CASSGPGQGDNERLFF. The CDR3 bases that were read are TGTGCCAGCAGTGGCCCGGGACAGGGGGACAACGAA.

Details on this clone: Genes here carry mouse names. The read ends 4 residues before the CDR3 terminus; that terminus is restored from the germline J gene. The chain combines TRBV1 with TRBJ2-3; 8 nucleotides match TRBD2. Germline V lookup: CDR1 NSQYPW, CDR2 LRSPGD (reference sequence). V lost 0 bases and J lost 1; bases outside the gene matches: 6. The CDR3 contains 17 residues. The sequenced part of the CDR3 DNA is TGCACCTGCAGTGCAGATCAGGCTGGGGGGCGTGCAGAA. Amino acids: CTCSADQAGGRAE. The CDR3 as a whole reads CTCSADQAGGRAETLYF.

The sample holds a few counts of this clone. Gene names are mouse gene names. The read ends 4 residues before the CDR3 terminus; that terminus is restored from the germline J gene. The chain uses TRBV13-3 and TRBJ2-2; 9 bases agree with TRBD1. Germline loops: CDR1 NNHDY, CDR2 SYVADS. Trimming took 0 bases from V and 4 from J; bases not matched to a gene: 7. CDR3 length equals 17 residues. The sequenced CDR3 bases are TGTGCCAGCAGTGATGCCGAATGGACAGGGGCCACCGGG. Protein sequence: CASSDAEWTGATG. In full, the CDR3 reads CASSDAEWTGATGQLYF.

This clone showed up just a few times. Mouse names are used for the genes. The read ends 4 residues early relative to the CDR3; the germline J gene fills the gap. The V gene is TRBV13-3, the J gene TRBJ2-3; no clear D. Germline V gives CDR1 NNHDY, CDR2 SYVADS. V shed 6 bases and J shed 2 bases, with 7 bases lying between them. The CDR3 loop spans 12 amino acids. CDR3 protein: CASTADAETLYF. Partial CDR3 DNA: TGTGCCAGCACCGCAGATGCAGAA.

Concerning this clone: The gene names given are mouse names. CDR3 bases read: TGTGCCAGCAGTCCTCTGACAGTTTAT. As protein: CASSPLTVY. The whole CDR3 region reads CASSPLTVYEQYF. The V gene is TRBV19, the J gene TRBJ2-7, with D perhaps TRBD1 (5 bases). The CDR3 goes on 4 residues after the read ends, and that part is filled in from the germline J gene. CDR1 and CDR2 (germline): FNHDT, SITEND (reference sequence). CDR3 length equals 13 residues.

This clone was counted between two and nine times. Genes and germline are mouse. The CDR3 is cut off 4 residues early in the read; its end comes from the germline J gene. The chain carries TRBV19 and TRBJ2-7; 9 bases map to TRBD1. This CDR3 spans 13 amino acids. CDR1 and CDR2 (germline): FNHDT, SITEND (reference sequence). The covered CDR3 bases are TGTGCCAGCCTTGGGACAGGGAGGGAT. This gives the protein CASLGTGRD. The full CDR3 sequence reads CASLGTGRDEQYF.

This clone was counted a few times. The genes are named according to mouse. The read ends 4 residues early relative to the CDR3; the germline J gene fills the gap. The chain couples TRBV1 to TRBJ2-3; D gene unclear. The V end lost 5 bases, the J end lost 3 bases, and 9 bases lay between the germline ends. Germline lookup yields CDR1 NSQYPW and CDR2 LRSPGD (reference sequence). The CDR3 is 13 amino acids. This CDR3 is CTCSPSEAETLYF. CDR3 DNA (partial): TGCACCTGCAGTCCCAGTGAGGCAGAA.